The 20 T cell receptor beta chains below all came from one sample that was sequenced in a study of beta chain features in type 1 diabetes. All of the isolated RNA was reverse transcribed, so expressed TCRB transcripts were sequenced. Produced via immunoSEQ multiplex PCR; TCRdb's table is partial and in-frame only. The sample includes some 300,000 clones, around 7.8% of them seen just once. Sequencing input: central memory CD4+ T cells from blood. Source of these receptors: a woman between 18 and 29 years old in good health.

This clone turned up a few times. This chain uses TRBV5-6 with TRBJ2-1, with TRBD1 identical over 9 bases. CDR1 is SGHDT, CDR2 YYEEEE, per germline. V shed 4 bases, J shed 5 bases, and the junction held 10 bases outside the gene matches. CDR3 length equals 16 residues. CDR3 residues: CASSLPRWTGDNEQFF. The DNA for the CDR3 is TGTGCCAGCAGCCTACCCCGTTGGACAGGGGACAATGAGCAGTTCTTC.

This clone was seen only a few times. This rearrangement joins TRBV13 to TRBJ2-1; D is perhaps TRBD2 (6 bases). The CDR3 sequence is 16 residues long. Trimming took 6 bases from V and 4 from J, leaving 19 bases between them. In germline, CDR1 is PRHDT, CDR2 FYEKMQ (reference sequence). CDR3 coding DNA: TGTGCCAGCAGTGAAGAGGGCCCGGCGGGGTACAATGAGCAGTTCTTC. Its translation is CASSEEGPAGYNEQFF.

This clone was seen at least ten times. An end of the junction does not agree with germline; a read error may underlie this. This sequence joins TRBV2 and TRBJ1-2; D possibly corresponds to TRBD1 (5 bases). This CDR3 comprises 13 residues. Germline V lookup: CDR1 SNHLY, CDR2 FYNNEI. The CDR3 reads CASGDSYLYGYTF. CDR3 DNA sequence: TGTGCCAGCGGTGACAGCTACCTCTATGGCTACACCTTC. The whole variable domain, filled in from reference TRBV2 and TRBJ1-2, reads EPEVTQTPSHQVTQMGQEVILRCVPISNHLYFYWYRQILGQKVEFLVSFYNNEISEKSEIFDDQFSVERPDGSNFTLKIRSTKLEDSAMYFCASGDSYLYGYTFGSGTRLTVV.

This clone was counted between two and nine times. The chain couples TRBV7-9 to TRBJ2-7, with TRBD1 matching 9 bases. The trim removed 3 bases at V and 5 bases at J, leaving 8 bases unmatched. The length of the CDR3 is 15 residues. Germline V gives CDR1 SEHNR, CDR2 FQNEAQ (reference sequence). The CDR3 region has the DNA TGTGCCAGCAGCTTCCCGGGACAGGGACCCCACGAGCAGTACTTC. It yields the protein CASSFPGQGPHEQYF.

This clone came up a few times. The chain carries TRBV19 and TRBJ2-5, with a tentative D call TRBD1 (6 bases). The ends were cut back, 2 bases at V and 1 base at J, with 8 bases in the middle. The CDR3 has 14 residues. CDR1 and CDR2 from the germline V gene are LNHDA and SQIVND (reference sequence). The CDR3 sequence is CASSISDSQETQYF. CDR3 in DNA: TGTGCCAGTAGTATATCGGACAGCCAAGAGACCCAGTACTTC. Together with reference TRBV19 and TRBJ2-5, the CDR3 gives the full variable domain: DGGITQSPKYLFRKEGQNVTLSCEQNLNHDAMYWYRQDPGQGLRLIYYSQIVNDFQKGDIAEGYSVSREKKESFPLTVTSAQKNPTAFYLCASSISDSQETQYFGPGTRLLVL.

V gene TRBV19 combines with J gene TRBJ2-3; weak D call: TRBD1 (6 bases). Germline V gene lookup returns CDR1 LNHDA and CDR2 SQIVND (reference sequence). The CDR3 spans 14 residues. V dropped 6 bases and J dropped 2 bases, with 12 bases sitting between them. The CDR3: CASRKTGNTDTQYF. The CDR3 DNA reads as TGTGCCAGTAGAAAAACAGGGAACACAGATACGCAGTATTTT. Supplemented by reference TRBV19 and TRBJ2-3, the full variable domain reads DGGITQSPKYLFRKEGQNVTLSCEQNLNHDAMYWYRQDPGQGLRLIYYSQIVNDFQKGDIAEGYSVSREKKESFPLTVTSAQKNPTAFYLCASRKTGNTDTQYFGPGTRLTVL.

V is TRBV28 and J is TRBJ1-2; D call uncertain. CDR1 is MDHEN, CDR2 SYDVKM, per germline. The CDR3 has 14 amino acids. The ends were cut back, 2 bases at V and 7 bases at J, with 14 bases in the middle. CDR3 in DNA: TGTGCCAGCAGTTTAAATCGGGGTTTGGGTGGCTACACCTTC. This gives the protein CASSLNRGLGGYTF.

The chain combines TRBV5-6 with TRBJ1-1; D unclear. The CDR3 runs to 15 residues. The V and J ends lost 2 bases and 4 bases respectively, with 15 bases between them. Germline-derived CDR1 and CDR2 are SGHDT and YYEEEE. CDR3 sequence reads: CASSFGFMGITEAFF. The CDR3 region has the DNA TGTGCCAGCAGCTTTGGGTTCATGGGGATCACTGAAGCTTTCTTT.

In its sample, this clone was seen a few times. CDR3 nucleotides: TGCAGCGTTGAGCGCCAGTCGAACACTGAAGCTTTCTTT. Encoded protein: CSVERQSNTEAFF. The rearrangement links TRBV29-1 to TRBJ1-1; D is ambiguous. The CDR3 is 13 residues long. Germline V gene data show CDR1 as SQVTM and CDR2 as ANQGSEA. V was trimmed by 3 bases and J by 1 base, leaving 9 bases between them.

This chain uses TRBV11-2 with TRBJ2-1; TRBD2 aligns across 8 bases. The CDR3 contains 15 residues. CDR1 is SGHAT and CDR2 is FQNNGV in the germline V gene. V dropped 5 bases and J dropped 2; count of bases not matched to a gene: 5. Here the CDR3 reads CASSHYSGAYNEQFF. The CDR3 nucleotides are TGTGCCAGCAGCCATTATAGCGGGGCCTACAATGAGCAGTTCTTC.

The chain joins TRBV9 to TRBJ2-5; 14 nucleotides match TRBD2. The ends lost 4 bases at V and 4 bases at J; junction bases unmatched: 6. The CDR3 contains 16 residues. Looked up from germline, CDR1 is SGDLS and CDR2 is YYNGEE. In DNA form, the CDR3 reads TGTGCCAGCAGCCCCGGACTAGCGGGGGGCCGAGAGACCCAGTACTTC. Its translation: CASSPGLAGGRETQYF. Full variable domain (rest looked up from reference TRBV9 and TRBJ2-5): DSGVTQTPKHLITATGQRVTLRCSPRSGDLSVYWYQQSLDQGLQFLIQYYNGEERAKGNILERFSAQQFPDLHSELNLSSLELGDSALYFCASSPGLAGGRETQYFGPGTRLLVL.

In this sample, this clone turned up a few times. The rearrangement links TRBV9 to TRBJ2-3; D remains ambiguous. The CDR3 length is 14 residues. Germline CDR1 is SGDLS and CDR2 is YYNGEE. Trimming removed 4 bases from V and 3 bases from J, with 12 bases in between. CDR3 sequence: CASSQTTRTDTQYF. In DNA form, the CDR3 reads TGTGCCAGCAGCCAAACGACTCGGACAGATACGCAGTATTTT.

This clone was seen only a few times. CDR3 sequence (DNA): TGTGCCAGCAGCCCACGGACAGGGGGTAACACTGAAGCTTTCTTT. This gives the protein CASSPRTGGNTEAFF. The chain has TRBV11-2 and TRBJ1-1; 10 positions agree with TRBD1. The ends lost 5 bases at V and 2 bases at J; junction bases unmatched: 5. CDR1 and CDR2 from the germline V gene are SGHAT and FQNNGV. CDR3 length: 15 amino acids.

J is TRBJ1-2 and V is TRBV7-3; 7 bases are shared with TRBD1. CDR3 length: 13 amino acids. Germline CDR1 SGHTA, CDR2 FQGTGA. The V and J ends lost 8 bases and 5 bases, in that order; junction bases with no gene match: 8. CDR3 nucleotide sequence: TGTGCCAGCGGCGGGGACAGAAAGTATGGCTACACCTTC. Translated, it gives CASGGDRKYGYTF.

V is TRBV28 and J is TRBJ1-1; D is ambiguous. The CDR3 has 14 residues. V was cut by 2 bases and J by 0 bases, with 7 bases left in between. Germline CDR1 and CDR2: MDHEN and SYDVKM. The CDR3 DNA reads TGTGCCAGCAGTTTACAGCAAATGAACACTGAAGCTTTCTTT. It specifies CASSLQQMNTEAFF.

This chain uses TRBV4-2 with TRBJ2-1, with TRBD1 matching 9 bases. This CDR3 comprises 16 residues. Trimming cost V 4 bases and J 7 bases; bases outside gene matches: 11. Looked up from germline, CDR1 is LGHNA and CDR2 is YNFKEQ. The CDR3 reads CASSPTGDRVANEQFF. The CDR3 region has the DNA TGTGCCAGCAGCCCTACCGGGGACAGGGTCGCGAATGAGCAGTTCTTC.

The chain employs TRBV14 and TRBJ1-4, with a tentative D call TRBD1 (5 bases). The germline CDR1 and CDR2 sequences are SGHDN and FVKESK. The V and J ends lost 4 bases and 8 bases respectively, with 17 bases between them. The CDR3 covers 15 residues. CDR3 sequence (DNA): TGTGCCAGCAGCCTTGTGGGGACGCGACTCGAAAAACTGTTTTTT. Amino acid sequence: CASSLVGTRLEKLFF.

This clone occurred a few times. The chain is built from TRBV4-3 and TRBJ2-3, with D perhaps TRBD1 or TRBD2 (5 bases each). Germline V gives CDR1 LGHNA, CDR2 YSLEER. The CDR3 loop spans 15 amino acids. With 4 bases removed from V and 2 bases from J, the gap between germline ends came to 13 bases. CDR3 in DNA: TGCGCCAGCAGCCCCGGGATGGGGACCACAGATACGCAGTATTTT. Protein product: CASSPGMGTTDTQYF.

Many counts were recorded for this clone. The chain couples TRBV7-9 to TRBJ1-1; perhaps TRBD1 as D (5 bases). Trimming stripped 1 base from V and 4 bases from J, with 10 bases between. The germline CDR1 and CDR2 sequences are SEHNR and FQNEAQ (reference sequence). CDR3 length: 14 amino acids. CDR3 nucleotides: TGTGCCAGCAGCTTAGTTTCAGGGACCACTGAAGCTTTCTTT. It is translated as CASSLVSGTTEAFF.

This clone has more than one count but fewer than ten. This sequence joins TRBV20-1 and TRBJ2-5; D remains ambiguous. The CDR3 loop spans 11 amino acids. Trimming shortened V by 3 bases and J by 9 bases, and 11 bases separated the two germline ends. Germline V CDR1 and CDR2: DFQATT, SNEGSKA (reference sequence). CDR3 sequence: CSASRPKAQYF. The CDR3 DNA follows: TGCAGTGCTAGCAGGCCGAAGGCCCAGTACTTC.